A selection of T cell receptor beta chains follows, all from one sample in a study of shared clonotypes between healthy human individuals. Here immunoSEQ multiplex PCR was the method, and the copy in TCRdb shows in-frame clones only, minus some. The table has 950,000 to 1,100,000 clones, under 80% seen once; the top ten hold around 1.5%. Source material: memory CD4+ T cells sorted from blood. The receptors come from a man younger than 35 in good health. Each CDR3 is given with its conserved first and last residue. D genes are given only for firm matches. Rows may omit the clone size; those that give it use once, few, many or a size class.

.	.	TRBV18	TRBJ1-1	TGTGCCAGCTCATTGTGGCAGGTCGATGAAGCTTTCTTT	CASSLWQVDEAFF
.	.	TRBV9	TRBJ2-3	TGTGCCAGCAGCTTAATTGGATTAGCCCGAGATACGCAGTATTTT	CASSLIGLARDTQYF
.	.	TRBV10-1	TRBJ1-4	TGCGCCAGCCGGGGGAGCACTAATGAAAAACTGTTTTTT	CASRGSTNEKLFF
few	.	TRBV5-1	TRBJ1-3	TGCGCCAGTCGAACGGGAAACACCATATATTTT	CASRTGNTIYF
.	.	TRBV11-2	TRBJ2-1	TGTGCCAGCAGCTTCGATTTTGCGGGAACGCCCTACAATGAGCAGTTCTTC	CASSFDFAGTPYNEQFF
.	.	TRBV30	TRBJ2-7	TGTGCCTGGAGAGAACGGGACGGGCAGTACTTC	CAWRERDGQYF
.	.	TRBV7-2	TRBJ2-7	TGTGCCAGCCGCGAACCGGGAAGCGAGCAGTACTTC	CASREPGSEQYF
.	.	TRBV19	TRBJ1-2	TGTGCCAGTAGGGATCAAGGGCGCAGCTCCTATGGCTACACCTTC	CASRDQGRSSYGYTF
.	.	TRBV5-1	TRBJ1-1	TGCGCCAGCAGCGGACGACAGGAAAACACTGAAGCTTTCTTT	CASSGRQENTEAFF
.	.	TRBV5-1	TRBJ2-2	TGCGCCAGCAGCATTGGGGGCCACACCGGGGAGCTGTTTTTT	CASSIGGHTGELFF
few	.	TRBV5-1	TRBJ1-1	TGCGCCAGCAGCCCAGGGTCGGGGACTGAAGCTTTCTTT	CASSPGSGTEAFF
.	.	TRBV2	TRBJ2-3	TGTGCCAGCAGCCGTGGGCGGCTATCAGATACGCAGTATTTT	CASSRGRLSDTQYF
few	TRBD2	TRBV7-8	TRBJ2-5	TGTGCCAGCAGCTTGGGGACTAGCGGGGGAGAGACCCAGTACTTC	CASSLGTSGGETQYF
.	TRBD2	TRBV5-1	TRBJ2-7	TGCGCCAGCAGCCCAGGGACTAGCGTCTCCTCCTACGAGCAGTACTTC	CASSPGTSVSSYEQYF
.	.	TRBV21-1	TRBJ2-5	TGTGCCAGCAGCAAAAAAGTGTACGAGTTGGGAAAAGAGACCCAGTACTTC	CASSKKVYELGKETQYF
.	.	TRBV12-5	TRBJ1-1	TGTGCTAGTGGTTTAAATAGTGAAGCTTTCTTT	CASGLNSEAFF
many	TRBD1	TRBV30	TRBJ1-2	TGTGCCCTACAGAGGACAGGGAGCGGGAGTGGATGGGGCTACACCTTC	CALQRTGSGSGWGYTF
.	TRBD1	TRBV5-6	TRBJ1-2	TGTGCCAGCGGCGCCCGGGACAGATCTTATGGCTACACCTTC	CASGARDRSYGYTF
.	.	TRBV23-1	TRBJ2-7	TGCGCCAGCAGTCAAGGGACCTTCTCCTACGAGCAGTACTTC	CASSQGTFSYEQYF
.	TRBD2	TRBV2	TRBJ2-3	TGTGCCAGCTTACCGGGGGGGTTTGGCACAGATACGCAGTATTTT	CASLPGGFGTDTQYF
.	.	TRBV5-1	TRBJ1-1	TGCGCCAGCAGCTTTCAACTCGGAGATAGAGAAGCTTTCTTT	CASSFQLGDREAFF
.	TRBD2	TRBV27	TRBJ2-7	TGTGCCAGCACACCTAGCGGGAGAAGGAAGCAGTACTTC	CASTPSGRRKQYF
.	.	TRBV5-1	TRBJ2-5	TGCGCCAGCAGCGTTGCTCCAGGGGGAGGGCAAGAGACCCAGTACTTC	CASSVAPGGGQETQYF
many	.	TRBV4-3	TRBJ1-2	TGCGCCAGCAGCCAAGAAGAACAGAACTATGGCTACACCTTC	CASSQEEQNYGYTF
many	.	TRBV10-2	TRBJ1-1	TGCGCCAGCAGTGAGTCTGGCATTGGAAGTGAAGCTTTCTTT	CASSESGIGSEAFF
.	.	TRBV7-3	TRBJ1-6	TGTGCCAGCAGCTTGTCCGGGGGCTTTGGTAATTCACCCCTCCACTTT	CASSLSGGFGNSPLHF
.	.	TRBV4-3	TRBJ1-6	TGCGCCAGCAGCCAAGAAGGTGGGAATTCACCCCTCCACTTT	CASSQEGGNSPLHF
few	.	TRBV9	TRBJ2-2	TGTGCCAGCAGCGTATTGGTGGGAGGCAGGACCGGGGAGCTGTTTTTT	CASSVLVGGRTGELFF
.	TRBD1	TRBV15	TRBJ2-7	TGTGCCACCAGCAGAGGACTTTCACAGGGGGAACTGGGCTACGAGCAGTACTTC	CATSRGLSQGELGYEQYF
.	.	TRBV7-9	TRBJ1-1	TGTGCCAGCAGCTTGGACCGGGCCACAGGTCTTGCTTTCTTT	CASSLDRATGLAFF